Below are 16 T cell receptor beta chains sequenced from a single sample in a study of a mutant IDH1 vaccine in newly diagnosed glioma. Sample time point: baseline, week 1 (first vaccination visit). Treatment meaning: pre-vaccination baseline after standard-of-care therapy. Sequencing used immunoSEQ multiplex PCR; TCRdb keeps in-frame clones, though not all of them. This table has 85,000 to 100,000 clones, about 90% appearing once. Sequenced material: PBMCs, taken from a glioma patient treated with radiotherapy, temozolomide or both. These receptors came from a woman aged 50 to 60 with glioma.

The chain is built from TRBV28 and TRBJ1-5; D is uncertain. The CDR3 is 14 amino acids. V lost 2 bases to trimming and J lost 8 bases, with 13 bases between them. Germline lookup yields CDR1 MDHEN and CDR2 SYDVKM. The CDR3 reads CASSLRSGRKPQHF. CDR3 DNA sequence: TGTGCCAGCAGTTTAAGGTCAGGCCGGAAGCCCCAGCATTTT.

V is TRBV11-2 and J is TRBJ2-5; D is perhaps TRBD1 (6 bases). V lost 1 base, J lost 2 bases, and 11 bases lay in between. Germline lookup yields CDR1 SGHAT and CDR2 FQNNGV. CDR3 length: 15 amino acids. The CDR3 protein is CASSLAGTPQETQYF. For the CDR3, the DNA is TGTGCCAGCAGCTTAGCCGGGACACCTCAAGAGACCCAGTACTTC. Complete variable domain (other parts from reference TRBV11-2 and TRBJ2-5): EAGVAQSPRYKIIEKRQSVAFWCNPISGHATLYWYQQILGQGPKLLIQFQNNGVVDDSQLPKDRFSAERLKGVDSTLKIQPAKLEDSAVYLCASSLAGTPQETQYFGPGTRLLVL.

V usage is TRBV4-1 and J usage is TRBJ2-1; the match to TRBD2 covers 7 bases. The ends lost 3 bases at V and 3 bases at J; junction bases unmatched: 5. Germline V gene lookup returns CDR1 MGHRA and CDR2 YSYEKL. This CDR3 is built from 15 residues. The CDR3: CASSHAGLDYNEQFF. The CDR3 DNA reads as TGCGCCAGCAGCCACGCCGGACTAGACTACAATGAGCAGTTCTTC.

To note about this clone: A junction boundary mismatches the germline segment, possibly from a read error. The chain joins TRBV14 to TRBJ2-5; weak D call: TRBD1 (7 bases). CDR3 length: 15 residues. Germline values: CDR1 SGHDN, CDR2 FVKESK. In nucleotides, the CDR3 is TGTGCCAGCAGCGTCAGCTCGCAGGGGGGAGAGGCCCAGTACTTC. Translated, it gives CASSVSSQGGEAQYF.

The J gene is TRBJ2-2, the V gene TRBV6-5, with no clear D. Trimming took 8 bases from V and 7 from J, leaving 11 bases between them. The CDR3 extends over 12 amino acids. CDR1 MNHEY and CDR2 SVGAGI come from the germline V gene. As DNA, the CDR3 is TGTGCCAGCTCCCCCCGCGGCGGGGAGCTGTTTTTT. It translates to CASSPRGGELFF.

This chain links TRBV9 with TRBJ1-1; unclear D gene. Per germline, CDR1 SGDLS and CDR2 YYNGEE. The CDR3 spans 13 residues. The V and J ends lost 0 bases and 4 bases respectively, with 7 bases between them. The DNA for the CDR3 is TGTGCCAGCAGCGTAGAATCTGGCACTGAAGCTTTCTTT. Amino acid sequence: CASSVESGTEAFF. Based on the CDR3 plus reference TRBV9 and TRBJ1-1, the full variable domain is DSGVTQTPKHLITATGQRVTLRCSPRSGDLSVYWYQQSLDQGLQFLIQYYNGEERAKGNILERFSAQQFPDLHSELNLSSLELGDSALYFCASSVESGTEAFFGQGTRLTVV.

J is TRBJ2-3 and V is TRBV25-1; 9 bases are shared with TRBD1. CDR3 length: 17 residues. Trimming cost V 0 bases and J 6 bases; bases outside gene matches: 10. Germline loops: CDR1 MGHDK, CDR2 SYGVNS. CDR3 loop: CASSEYTGTGNFDTQYF. DNA of the CDR3: TGTGCCAGCAGTGAATATACTGGGACAGGGAATTTTGATACGCAGTATTTT.

Concerning this clone itself: One end of the junction does not line up with germline, which may come from a read error. V is TRBV6-1 and J is TRBJ2-2; the D gene could be TRBD1 or TRBD2 (5 bases each). Looked up from germline, CDR1 is MNHNS and CDR2 is SASEGT. There are 15 residues in the CDR3. CDR3 nucleotide sequence: TGTGCCAGCAGTGATCTCTGGGGCGAACACCGGGGAGCTGTTTTT. This encodes CASSDLWGEHRGAVF.

This chain connects TRBV6-5 to TRBJ2-1, with TRBD1 as a possible D gene (6 bases). The CDR3 length is 12 residues. Germline CDR1 MNHEY, CDR2 SVGAGI. With 2 bases removed from V and 9 bases from J, the gap between germline ends came to 8 bases. In nucleotides, the CDR3 is TGTGCCAGCAGTTACCGAGGGGGTGAGCAGTTCTTC. This translates into CASSYRGGEQFF.

This clone was seen a single time. The V gene is TRBV9, the J gene TRBJ1-2; no firm D call. This CDR3 has 14 residues. Germline-derived CDR1 and CDR2 are SGDLS and YYNGEE. Trimming removed 0 bases at V and 0 bases at J, with 6 bases between. The CDR3 loop reads CASSVADTNYGYTF. The CDR3 coding sequence is TGTGCCAGCAGCGTAGCCGATACTAACTATGGCTACACCTTC.

The CDR3 DNA reads TGTGCCAGCAGCTTAAACAATGAGCAGTTCTTC. This translates into CASSLNNEQFF. The V gene is TRBV13, the J gene TRBJ2-1; D call uncertain. The germline V and J ends were trimmed by 2 bases and 5 bases, with 1 base remaining between them. The V gene's germline CDR1 is PRHDT and CDR2 FYEKMQ (reference sequence). The CDR3 consists of 11 residues.

The sample holds one count of this clone. J is TRBJ2-5 and V is TRBV7-9; possibly TRBD2 for D (6 bases). The CDR3 is made up of 15 amino acids. Germline assignment: CDR1 SEHNR and CDR2 FQNEAQ (reference sequence). V was pared by 5 bases and J by 0 bases, with 13 bases between. CDR3 DNA sequence: TGTGCCAGCAGCCAAGGAGGGCAATACCAAGAGACCCAGTACTTC. Its protein is CASSQGGQYQETQYF. Full variable domain (remainder filled in from reference TRBV7-9 and TRBJ2-5): DTGVSQNPRHKITKRGQNVTFRCDPISEHNRLYWYRQTLGQGPEFLTYFQNEAQLEKSRLLSDRFSAERPKGSFSTLEIQRTEQGDSAMYLCASSQGGQYQETQYFGPGTRLLVL.

This chain joins TRBV27 and TRBJ2-5, with 12 bases identical to TRBD2. CDR1 and CDR2 from the germline V gene are MNHEY and SMNVEV (reference sequence). The CDR3 has 16 amino acids. V dropped 1 base and J dropped 5; count of bases not matched to a gene: 5. The CDR3 nucleotides are TGTGCCAGCAGTTTATTCGCTAGCGGGAGGGGGGAGACCCAGTACTTC. It translates to CASSLFASGRGETQYF.

V is TRBV5-1 and J is TRBJ1-1, with D tentatively TRBD1 (5 bases). V dropped 3 bases and J dropped 0 bases, with 18 bases sitting between them. The germline V gene has CDR1 SGHRS and CDR2 YFSETQ. This CDR3 is built from 17 residues. The CDR3 spells CASSYTRPGGVNTEAFF. CDR3 DNA: TGCGCCAGCAGCTACACGAGGCCCGGGGGGGTGAACACTGAAGCTTTCTTT. Together with reference TRBV5-1 and TRBJ1-1, the CDR3 gives the full variable domain: KAGVTQTPRYLIKTRGQQVTLSCSPISGHRSVSWYQQTPGQGLQFLFEYFSETQRNKGNFPGRFSGRQFSNSRSEMNVSTLELGDSALYLCASSYTRPGGVNTEAFFGQGTRLTVV.

J is TRBJ1-3 and V is TRBV5-1; 7 nucleotides agree with TRBD1. Germline lookup yields CDR1 SGHRS and CDR2 YFSETQ. The CDR3 extends over 15 amino acids. With 3 bases clipped from V and 4 bases from J, the junction kept 7 bases outside the gene matches. The CDR3 DNA follows: TGCGCCAGCAGCTGGGGGACAGCCCAGGGAAACACCATATATTTT. It translates to CASSWGTAQGNTIYF.

The genes are TRBV18 and TRBJ1-2, with D tentatively TRBD1 (6 bases). Looked up from germline, CDR1 is KGHSH and CDR2 is LQKENI. The CDR3 totals 18 residues. Trimming cost V 2 bases and J 2 bases, with 21 bases left between them. CDR3 protein: CASSPLLDGTLRNYGYTF. The CDR3 DNA follows: TGTGCCAGCTCACCATTACTCGACGGGACACTGAGAAACTATGGCTACACCTTC.